This is a list of T cell receptor beta chains from one sample in a study of T cells in Graves' hyperthyroidism and ophthalmopathy. TCRdb used MiXCR to reprocess the multiplex PCR reads, holding one entry per CDR3 protein. The sample records about 640,000 distinct CDR3 sequences, about 20% being singletons. Material for sequencing was blood. Source of these receptors: a man aged 30 to 39 with Graves' ophthalmopathy. Each CDR3 is given with its conserved first and last residue. The order of the fields is D gene, J gene, V gene, clone size, CDR3 DNA, CDR3 protein. A D gene is named only where the DNA matches it firmly. Where a row states a size, it is once, few, many or the class of an expanded clone; other rows omit it.

>TRBD1|TRBJ2-7|TRBV3-1|few
TGTGCCAGCAGCCTCCTGGGACAGGGGTTATACGAGCAGTACTTC
CASSLLGQGLYEQYF
>TRBD1|TRBJ2-2|TRBV25-1|.
TGTGCCAGCAGTGTCACACAGGGGGCGGGCGGGGAGCTGTTTTTT
CASSVTQGAGGELFF
>.|TRBJ1-5|TRBV30|.
TGTGCCTGGAGTGTGGGGGACGATCAGCCCCAGCATTTT
CAWSVGDDQPQHF
>.|TRBJ2-1|TRBV5-1|many
TGCGCCAGCAGCGCCGGGGGTAACTCCAATGAGCAGTTCTTC
CASSAGGNSNEQFF
>.|TRBJ2-2|TRBV12-3/TRBV12-4|.
TGTGCCAGCAGTACCCCAACCGGGGAGCTGTTTTTT
CASSTPTGELFF
>TRBD2|TRBJ2-3|TRBV27|many
TGTGCCAGCAGTCCCCTGACTAGCGGGGCCTCAGATACGCAGTATTTT
CASSPLTSGASDTQYF
>TRBD2|TRBJ2-1|TRBV6-1|few
TGTGCCAGCAGTGAACAGAATAAAGCGGGAGGGCCTACCTTTGACAATGAGCAGTTCTTC
CASSEQNKAGGPTFDNEQFF
>.|TRBJ2-7|TRBV7-2|few
TGTGCCAGCAGCCAAGACGGTACTAGAGCCCACGAGCAGTACTTC
CASSQDGTRAHEQYF
>.|TRBJ1-1|TRBV30|many
TGTGCCTGGAACCAGGTATACCATGAAGCTTTCTTT
CAWNQVYHEAFF
>.|TRBJ2-7|TRBV4-1|.
TGCGCCAGCAGCCACCCCGGGTCCTCCTACGAGCAGTACTTC
CASSHPGSSYEQYF
>.|TRBJ1-5|TRBV4-1|.
TGCGCCAGCAGCCAAACAAAAGGGACCAAAAATCAGCCCCAGCATTTT
CASSQTKGTKNQPQHF
>.|TRBJ2-1|TRBV5-4|.
TGTGCCAGCAGCTTGGGGCGGGGCGCTGAGCAGTTCTTC
CASSLGRGAEQFF
>.|TRBJ2-2|TRBV25-1|.
TGTGCCAGCAGTGCCCTCGGATCCACCGGGGAGCTGTTTTTT
CASSALGSTGELFF
>TRBD1|TRBJ2-6|TRBV19|.
TGTGCCAGTAGGCCTGGACAGGGTAGCTCTGGGGCCAACGTCCTGACTTTC
CASRPGQGSSGANVLTF
>.|TRBJ1-5|TRBV27|few
TGTGCCAGCAGTTTTGGGGGGGCTCCCCATCAGCCCCAGCATTTT
CASSFGGAPHQPQHF
>.|TRBJ1-5|TRBV27|.
TGTGCCAGCAGTTTATCGGCGTCAAAGCCCCAGCATTTT
CASSLSASKPQHF
>.|TRBJ1-1|TRBV4-2|.
TGTGCCAGCAGCCAAGATAGGGCACCGAACACTGAAGCTTTCTTT
CASSQDRAPNTEAFF
>TRBD2|TRBJ2-7|TRBV28|few
TGTGCCAGCAGTTCCCCCCAAGCGGGAGGGGACGAGCAGTACTTC
CASSSPQAGGDEQYF
>.|TRBJ2-5|TRBV5-1|.
TGCGCCAGCAGTCGAGGGAAAGAGACCCAGTACTTC
CASSRGKETQYF
>TRBD2|TRBJ2-7|TRBV20-1|once
TGCAGTGCTAGTCGGGGGGAAGGCGAGCAGTACTTC
CSASRGEGEQYF
>.|TRBJ1-6|TRBV4-1|.
TGCGCCAGCAGCCAAGAAACGGATACACCCCTCCACTTT
CASSQETDTPLHF
>.|TRBJ2-2|TRBV28|many
TGTGCCAGCAGTTTACCCACAGGGACCGGGGAGCTGTTTTTT
CASSLPTGTGELFF
>TRBD2|TRBJ2-5|TRBV15|many
TGTGCCACCAGCAGAACTACAGCGGGGGGCCAAGGGACCCAGTACTTC
CATSRTTAGGQGTQYF
>TRBD2|TRBJ2-7|TRBV10-2|.
TGCGCCAGCAGTGAGGGAGTGGCGGGAGTTCGGTACGAGCAGTACTTC
CASSEGVAGVRYEQYF
>TRBD2|TRBJ2-1|TRBV15|many
TGTGCCACCAGCAGAGACGCAAGGACTAGCGGGAGGAACTACAATGAGCAGTTCTTC
CATSRDARTSGRNYNEQFF
>TRBD1|TRBJ1-5|TRBV6-1|many
TGTGCCAGCAGTCAGCTCGTGGACAGGGTGATTCAGCCCCAGCATTTT
CASSQLVDRVIQPQHF
>.|TRBJ2-5|TRBV7-3|many
TGTGCCAGCAGCTTAGAGGCGGGTGGTCCCCAGTACTTC
CASSLEAGGPQYF
>TRBD2|TRBJ2-1|TRBV7-8|many
TGTGCCAGCAGCTCGGGACTAGCGGAATACAATGAGCAGTTCTTC
CASSSGLAEYNEQFF
>.|TRBJ1-1|TRBV19|.
TGTGCCAGTAAATCGGTGGGAGAGCCCCAGGCTTTCTTT
CASKSVGEPQAFF
>.|TRBJ2-1|TRBV11-2|many
TGTGCCAGCAGATTATCATGGGGCAATGAGCAGTTCTTC
CASRLSWGNEQFF
>.|TRBJ2-7|TRBV5-6|.
TGTGCCGGCAGCCCTCGGACGGAGGCCTCCTACGAGCAGTACTTC
CAGSPRTEASYEQYF
>.|TRBJ2-1|TRBV29-1|many
TGCAGCGTTGAACGCGGGAACTACGGCAATGAGCAGTTCTTC
CSVERGNYGNEQFF
>.|TRBJ2-7|TRBV27|many
TGTGCCAGCAGTTTATCAGACCAAGTACGCTCCTACGAGCAGTACTTC
CASSLSDQVRSYEQYF
>TRBD1|TRBJ2-7|TRBV3-1|.
TGTGCCAGCAGCCAAGACGCCAGAGGACAGGGCCTGCAGTACTTC
CASSQDARGQGLQYF
>TRBD2|TRBJ2-5|TRBV2|many
TGTGCCAGCAGTGATGGGCTAGCGGGAGGTAAAGAGACCCAGTACTTC
CASSDGLAGGKETQYF
>.|TRBJ1-5|TRBV3-1|many
TGTGCCAGCAGCGAAGGTGATTATCAGCCCCAGCATTTT
CASSEGDYQPQHF
>TRBD2|TRBJ2-7|TRBV10-3|once
TGTGCCATCGGTTCCGGCGGCGGGAGGGCCGACGAGCAGTACTTC
CAIGSGGGRADEQYF
>.|TRBJ2-1|TRBV13|.
TGTGCCAGCACCCAGGGCGTAAGAAAGTTCTTC
CASTQGVRKFF
>.|TRBJ2-3|TRBV7-3|.
TGTGCCAGCAGCCAAGACCGGATCTATACGCAGTATTTT
CASSQDRIYTQYF
>.|TRBJ2-1|TRBV6-2/TRBV6-3|.
TGTGCCAGCAGTTACTCGAGGTGGAATGAGCAGTTCTTC
CASSYSRWNEQFF
>TRBD2|TRBJ2-2|TRBV30|few
TGTGCCTGCTCCGGGACTAGCCCCAACACCGGGGAGCTGTTTTTT
CACSGTSPNTGELFF
>TRBD2|TRBJ2-2|TRBV6-9|.
TGTGCCAGCAGTTCACATCCGGGACTAGCGGGCGTGAACACCGGGGAGCTGTTTTTT
CASSSHPGLAGVNTGELFF
>.|TRBJ2-7|TRBV29-1|few
TGCAGCGTATCGGACCGCACCTCCTACGAGCAGTACTTC
CSVSDRTSYEQYF
>.|TRBJ2-5|TRBV20-1|few
TGCAGTGCTAGAAGAGGGGAAAACCAGTACTTC
CSARRGENQYF
>.|TRBJ2-2|TRBV7-2|.
TGTGCCAGCAGCCGGACAGCCGCGAACACCGGGGAGCTGTTTTTT
CASSRTAANTGELFF
>.|TRBJ2-1|TRBV20-1|.
TGCAGTGCTACCTTGCGGCTAGTTAAGGTCGATGAGCAGTTCTTC
CSATLRLVKVDEQFF
>TRBD2|TRBJ2-3|TRBV20-1|.
TGCAGTCCGACTAGCGGTAGCACAGATACGCAGTATTTT
CSPTSGSTDTQYF
>.|TRBJ1-1|TRBV7-2|many
TGTGCCAGCAGCTTAAAGACCACTGAAGCTTTCTTT
CASSLKTTEAFF
>.|TRBJ2-2|TRBV5-5|few
TGTGCCAGCAGCTTGGCGGCAGGGGTCCGGGTCGGGGAGCTGTTTTTT
CASSLAAGVRVGELFF
>.|TRBJ1-1|TRBV18|many
TGTGCCAGCTCACCACCGTCCAGCACAGGGCCGAACACTGAAGCTTTCTTT
CASSPPSSTGPNTEAFF
>.|TRBJ2-7|TRBV7-9|.
TGTGCCAGCAGCGCAGGAGGACTACCCTCCTACGAGCAGTACTTC
CASSAGGLPSYEQYF
>.|TRBJ2-7|TRBV28|many
TGTGCCAGCAGTTTACGGTCCTACGAGCAGTACTTC
CASSLRSYEQYF
>TRBD2|TRBJ2-1|TRBV9|many
TGTGCCAGCAGCCCCCGCCTAGCGGAGGTCTACAATGAGCAGTTCTTC
CASSPRLAEVYNEQFF